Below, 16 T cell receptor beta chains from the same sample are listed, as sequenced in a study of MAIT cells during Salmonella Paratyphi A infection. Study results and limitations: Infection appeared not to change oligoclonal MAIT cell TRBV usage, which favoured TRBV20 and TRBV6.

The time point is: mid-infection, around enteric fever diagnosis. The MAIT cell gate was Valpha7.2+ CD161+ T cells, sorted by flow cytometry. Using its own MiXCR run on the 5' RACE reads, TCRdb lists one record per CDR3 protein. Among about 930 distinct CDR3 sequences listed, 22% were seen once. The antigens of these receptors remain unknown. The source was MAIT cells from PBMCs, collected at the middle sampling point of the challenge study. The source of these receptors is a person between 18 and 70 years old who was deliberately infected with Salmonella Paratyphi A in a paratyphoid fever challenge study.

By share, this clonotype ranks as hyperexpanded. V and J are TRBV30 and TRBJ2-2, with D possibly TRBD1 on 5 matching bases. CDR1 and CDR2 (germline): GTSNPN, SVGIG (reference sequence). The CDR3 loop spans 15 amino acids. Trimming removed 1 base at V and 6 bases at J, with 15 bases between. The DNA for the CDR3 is TGTGCCTGGAGTGAAGCAGGGATGGGCGCCGGGGAGCTGTTTTTT. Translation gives CAWSEAGMGAGELFF. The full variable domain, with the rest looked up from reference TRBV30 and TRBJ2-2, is SQTIHQWPATLVQPVGSPLSLECTVEGTSNPNLYWYRQAAGRGLQLLFYSVGIGQISSEVPQNLSASRPQDRQFILSSKKLLLSDSGFYLCAWSEAGMGAGELFFGEGSRLTVL.

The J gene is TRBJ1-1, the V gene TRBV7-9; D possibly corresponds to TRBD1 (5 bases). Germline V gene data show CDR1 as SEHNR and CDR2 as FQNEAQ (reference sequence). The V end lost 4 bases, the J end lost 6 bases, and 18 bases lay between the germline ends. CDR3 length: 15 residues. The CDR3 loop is CASSSNPGTGAEAFF. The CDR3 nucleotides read TGTGCCAGCAGCTCGAACCCCGGGACGGGGGCTGAAGCTTTCTTT.

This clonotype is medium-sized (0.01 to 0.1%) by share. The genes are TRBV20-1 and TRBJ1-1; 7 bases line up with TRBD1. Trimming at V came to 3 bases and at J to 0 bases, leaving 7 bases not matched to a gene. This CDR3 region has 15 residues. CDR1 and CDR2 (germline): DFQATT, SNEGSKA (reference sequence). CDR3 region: CSARTPGQMNTEAFF. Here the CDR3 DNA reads TGCAGTGCTAGGACGCCGGGACAGATGAACACTGAAGCTTTCTTT.

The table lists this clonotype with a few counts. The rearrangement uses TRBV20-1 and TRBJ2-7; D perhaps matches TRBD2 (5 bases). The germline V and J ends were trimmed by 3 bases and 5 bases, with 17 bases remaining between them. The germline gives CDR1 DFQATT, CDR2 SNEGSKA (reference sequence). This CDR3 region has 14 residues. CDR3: CSARAEGELNEQYF. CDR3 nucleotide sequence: TGCAGTGCTAGGGCCGAGGGCGAATTGAACGAGCAGTACTTC.

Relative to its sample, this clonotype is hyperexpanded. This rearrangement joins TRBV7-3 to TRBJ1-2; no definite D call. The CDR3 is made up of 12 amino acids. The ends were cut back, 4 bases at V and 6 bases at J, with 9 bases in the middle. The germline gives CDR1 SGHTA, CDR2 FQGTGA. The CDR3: CASSYGDHGYTF. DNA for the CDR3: TGTGCCAGCAGCTACGGGGATCATGGCTACACCTTC.

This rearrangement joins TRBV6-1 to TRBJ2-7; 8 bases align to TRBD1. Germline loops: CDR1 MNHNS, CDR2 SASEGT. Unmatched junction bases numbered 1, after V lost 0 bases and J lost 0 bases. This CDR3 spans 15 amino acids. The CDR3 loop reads CASSEAGTGSYEQYF. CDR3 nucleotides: TGTGCCAGCAGTGAAGCGGGGACAGGCTCCTACGAGCAGTACTTC.

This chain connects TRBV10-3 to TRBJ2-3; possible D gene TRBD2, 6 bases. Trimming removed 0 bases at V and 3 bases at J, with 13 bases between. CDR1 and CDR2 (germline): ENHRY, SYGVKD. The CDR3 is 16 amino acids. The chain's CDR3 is CAISESETGGTDTQYF. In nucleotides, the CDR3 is TGTGCCATCAGTGAGTCGGAGACTGGAGGGACAGATACGCAGTATTTT.

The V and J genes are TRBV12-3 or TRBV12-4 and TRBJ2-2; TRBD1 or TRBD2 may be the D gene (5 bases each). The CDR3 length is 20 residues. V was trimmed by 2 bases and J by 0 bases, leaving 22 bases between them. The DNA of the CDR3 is TGTGCCAGCAGTTTAATCTGGGGGAAGGGAGCCAATACGAACACCGGGGAGCTGTTTTTT. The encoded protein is CASSLIWGKGANTNTGELFF.

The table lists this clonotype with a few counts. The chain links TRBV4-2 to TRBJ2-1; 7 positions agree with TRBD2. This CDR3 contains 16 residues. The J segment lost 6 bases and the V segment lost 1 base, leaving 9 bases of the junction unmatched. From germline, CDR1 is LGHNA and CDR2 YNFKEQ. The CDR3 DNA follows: TGTGCCAGCAGCCAAGTTGCGGGAGATTCAGGCAATGAGCAGTTCTTC. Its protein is CASSQVAGDSGNEQFF.

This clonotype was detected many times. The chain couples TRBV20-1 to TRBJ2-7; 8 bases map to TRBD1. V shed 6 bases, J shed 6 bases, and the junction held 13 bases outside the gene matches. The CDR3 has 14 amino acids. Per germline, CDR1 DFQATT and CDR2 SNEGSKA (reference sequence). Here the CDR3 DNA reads TGCAGTGCCCCCGGGACAGGCGATTTCCCCGAGCAGTACTTC. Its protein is CSAPGTGDFPEQYF.

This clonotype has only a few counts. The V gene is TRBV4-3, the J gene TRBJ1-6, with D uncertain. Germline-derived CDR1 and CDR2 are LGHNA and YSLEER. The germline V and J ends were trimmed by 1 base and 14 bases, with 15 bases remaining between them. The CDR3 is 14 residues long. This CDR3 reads CASSQGLFIGALHF. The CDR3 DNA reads TGCGCCAGCAGCCAAGGTCTCTTCATCGGAGCCCTCCACTTT.

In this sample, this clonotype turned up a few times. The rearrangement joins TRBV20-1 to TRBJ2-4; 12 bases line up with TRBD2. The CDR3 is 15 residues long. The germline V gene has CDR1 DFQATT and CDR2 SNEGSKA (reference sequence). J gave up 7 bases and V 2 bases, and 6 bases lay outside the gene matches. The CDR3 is CSARRDLAGGNIQYF. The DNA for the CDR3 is TGCAGTGCTAGAAGAGATCTAGCGGGAGGGAACATTCAGTACTTC.

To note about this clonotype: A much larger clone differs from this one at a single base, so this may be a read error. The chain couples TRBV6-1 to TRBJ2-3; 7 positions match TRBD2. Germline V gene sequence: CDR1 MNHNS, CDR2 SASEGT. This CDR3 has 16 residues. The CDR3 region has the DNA TGTGTCAGCAGTGAAAGTATGGGGGGGGGTGCCGATACGCAGTATTTT. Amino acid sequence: CVSSESMGGGADTQYF.

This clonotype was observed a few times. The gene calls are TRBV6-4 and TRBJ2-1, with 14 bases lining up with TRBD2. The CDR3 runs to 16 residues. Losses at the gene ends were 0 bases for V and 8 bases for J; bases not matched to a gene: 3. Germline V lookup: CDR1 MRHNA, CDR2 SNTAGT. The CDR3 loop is CASSDSTSGGADEQFF. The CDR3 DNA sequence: TGTGCCAGCAGTGACTCGACTAGCGGGGGGGCGGATGAGCAGTTCTTC.

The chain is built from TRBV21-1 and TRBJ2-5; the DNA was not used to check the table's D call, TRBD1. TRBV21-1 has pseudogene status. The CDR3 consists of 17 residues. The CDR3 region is CASSKEKRTGDEETQYF. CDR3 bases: TGTGCCAGCAGCAAAGAGAAAAGGACAGGGGATGAGGAGACCCAGTACTTC.

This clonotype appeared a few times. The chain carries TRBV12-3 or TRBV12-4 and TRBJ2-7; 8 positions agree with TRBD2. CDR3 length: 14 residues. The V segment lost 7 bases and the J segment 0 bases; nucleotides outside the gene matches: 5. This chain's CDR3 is CASKERESSYEQYF. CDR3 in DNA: TGTGCCAGCAAGGAGCGGGAGAGCTCCTACGAGCAGTACTTC.